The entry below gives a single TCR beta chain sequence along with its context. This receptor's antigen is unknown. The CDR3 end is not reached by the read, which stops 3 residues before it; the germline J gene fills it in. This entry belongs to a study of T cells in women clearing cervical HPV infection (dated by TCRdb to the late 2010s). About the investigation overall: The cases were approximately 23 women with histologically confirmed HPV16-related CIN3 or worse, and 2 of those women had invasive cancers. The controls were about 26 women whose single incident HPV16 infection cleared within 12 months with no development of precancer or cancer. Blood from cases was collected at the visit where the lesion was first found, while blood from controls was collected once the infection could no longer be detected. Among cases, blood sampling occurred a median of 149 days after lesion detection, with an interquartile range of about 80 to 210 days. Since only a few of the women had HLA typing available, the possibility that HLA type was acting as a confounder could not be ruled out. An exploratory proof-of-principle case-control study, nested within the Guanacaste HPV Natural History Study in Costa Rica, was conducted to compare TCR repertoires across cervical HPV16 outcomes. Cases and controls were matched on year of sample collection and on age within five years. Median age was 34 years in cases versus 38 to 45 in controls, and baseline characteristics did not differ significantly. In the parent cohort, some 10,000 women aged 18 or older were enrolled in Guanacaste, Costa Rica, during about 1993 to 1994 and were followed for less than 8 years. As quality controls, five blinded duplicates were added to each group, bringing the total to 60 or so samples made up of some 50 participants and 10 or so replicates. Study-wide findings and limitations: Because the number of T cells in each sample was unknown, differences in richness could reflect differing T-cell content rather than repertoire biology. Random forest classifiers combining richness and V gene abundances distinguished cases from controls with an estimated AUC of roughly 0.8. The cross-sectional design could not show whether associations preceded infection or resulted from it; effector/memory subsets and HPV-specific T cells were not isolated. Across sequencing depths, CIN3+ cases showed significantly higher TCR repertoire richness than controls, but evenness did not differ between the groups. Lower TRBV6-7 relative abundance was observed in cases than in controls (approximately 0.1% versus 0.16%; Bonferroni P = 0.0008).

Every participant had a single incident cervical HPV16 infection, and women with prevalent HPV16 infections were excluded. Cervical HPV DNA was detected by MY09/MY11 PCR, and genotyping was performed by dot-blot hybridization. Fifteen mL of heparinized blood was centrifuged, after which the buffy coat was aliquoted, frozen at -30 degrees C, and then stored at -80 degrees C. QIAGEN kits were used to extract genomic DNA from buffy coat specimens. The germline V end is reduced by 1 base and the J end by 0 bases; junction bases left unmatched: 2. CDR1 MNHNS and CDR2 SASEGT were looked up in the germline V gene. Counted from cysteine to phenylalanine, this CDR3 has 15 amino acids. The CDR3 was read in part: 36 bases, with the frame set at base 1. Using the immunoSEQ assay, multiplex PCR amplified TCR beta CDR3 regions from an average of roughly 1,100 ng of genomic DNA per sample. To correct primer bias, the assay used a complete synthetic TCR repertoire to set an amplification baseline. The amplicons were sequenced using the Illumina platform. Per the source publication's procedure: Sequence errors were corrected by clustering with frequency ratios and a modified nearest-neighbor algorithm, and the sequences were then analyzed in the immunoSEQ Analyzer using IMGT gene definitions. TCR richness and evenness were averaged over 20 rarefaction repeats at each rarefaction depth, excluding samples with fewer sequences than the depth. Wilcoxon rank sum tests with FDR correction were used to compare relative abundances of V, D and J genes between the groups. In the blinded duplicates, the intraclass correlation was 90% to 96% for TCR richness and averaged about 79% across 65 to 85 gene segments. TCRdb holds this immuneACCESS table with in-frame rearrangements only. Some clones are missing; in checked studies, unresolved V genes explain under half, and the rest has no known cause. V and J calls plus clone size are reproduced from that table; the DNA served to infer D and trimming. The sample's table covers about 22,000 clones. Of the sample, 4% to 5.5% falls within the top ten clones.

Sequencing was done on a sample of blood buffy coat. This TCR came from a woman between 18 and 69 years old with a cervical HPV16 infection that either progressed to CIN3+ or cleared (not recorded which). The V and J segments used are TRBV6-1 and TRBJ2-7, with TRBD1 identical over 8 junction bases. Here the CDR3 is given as CASSEGQGSSYEQYF. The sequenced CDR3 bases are TGTGCCAGCAGTGAAGGACAGGGGAGCTCCTACGAG.